These 32 T cell receptor beta chains were sequenced from one sample in a study of CD8+CD57+ T cells in acquired aplastic anemia. Genomic DNA provided the template from which TCR beta VDJ and CDR3 profiles were obtained. TCRdb analysed the reads with MiXCR anew, one entry per CDR3 protein. In the table there are 450,000 to 600,000 distinct CDR3 sequences, under 40% of which are singletons. Patients who underwent sequencing had shown CD8+CD57+ cell expansion by flow cytometry. Sample: sorted CD4+, CD8+, or CD8+CD57+ T cells (not recorded which) from PBMCs. The origin of the receptors is a human donor with aplastic anemia.

A single count supports this clonotype. The chain links TRBV5-5 to TRBJ1-3; D might be TRBD1 (6 bases). Germline V gene lookup returns CDR1 SGHKS and CDR2 YYEKEE (reference sequence). Trimming shortened V by 3 bases and J by 4 bases, and 17 bases separated the two germline ends. CDR3 length: 16 amino acids. The DNA for the CDR3 is TGTGCCAGCAGCTCCCCGGGGGCCTTCTCAGGAAACACCATATATTTT. This translates into CASSSPGAFSGNTIYF.

The chain carries TRBV7-3 and TRBJ1-3; no firm D call. This CDR3 spans 15 amino acids. The V and J ends lost 5 bases and 6 bases respectively, with 17 bases between them. Germline V gene data show CDR1 as SGHTA and CDR2 as FQGTGA. The CDR3 is CASSQEARVENTIYF. The CDR3 coding sequence is TGTGCCAGCAGCCAAGAAGCTAGGGTGGAAAACACCATATATTTT.

This clonotype was found a few times. This chain connects TRBV5-5 to TRBJ1-5; maybe TRBD1 (5 bases). Germline CDR1 is SGHKS and CDR2 is YYEKEE (reference sequence). V dropped 0 bases and J dropped 3 bases, with 10 bases sitting between them. This CDR3 has 15 residues. The CDR3 DNA reads TGTGCCAGCAGCTTGGAGGGACTTCCCAATCAGCCCCAGCATTTT. Translating it yields CASSLEGLPNQPQHF.

This clonotype was observed a few times. The chain uses TRBV2 and TRBJ2-1; the D gene is possibly TRBD2 (7 bases). CDR1 and CDR2 (germline): SNHLY, FYNNEI. The germline V and J ends were trimmed by 5 bases and 6 bases, with 17 bases remaining between them. The CDR3 has 15 amino acids. CDR3 protein: CASSPRGGGPNEQFF. The CDR3 DNA follows: TGTGCCAGCAGTCCCCGAGGGGGGGGCCCCAATGAGCAGTTCTTC.

This clonotype has a count of ten or more. This chain connects TRBV15 to TRBJ1-3; 7 bases match TRBD1. Germline V gene data show CDR1 as LNHNV and CDR2 as YYDKDF (reference sequence). CDR3 length equals 16 residues. Unmatched junction bases numbered 4, after V lost 0 bases and J lost 2 bases. The chain's CDR3 is CATSREQGTPGNTIYF. The CDR3 DNA sequence: TGTGCCACCAGCAGAGAACAGGGGACACCTGGAAACACCATATATTTT.

The genes are TRBV9 and TRBJ1-3; D might be TRBD1 (6 bases). CDR1 and CDR2 from the germline V gene are SGDLS and YYNGEE. The CDR3 covers 16 residues. V was trimmed by 2 bases and J by 1 base, leaving 13 bases between them. The CDR3 protein is CASSVPGGPSGNTIYF. Here the CDR3 DNA reads TGTGCCAGCAGCGTCCCGGGGGGGCCATCTGGAAACACCATATATTTT.

The chain joins TRBV4-1 to TRBJ1-5; D is uncertain. The V gene's germline CDR1 is MGHRA and CDR2 YSYEKL. The CDR3 runs 14 residues. Between the trimmed V and J ends, which lost 3 bases and 5 bases, there was a span of 11 bases. Here the CDR3 reads CASSQVQADQPQHF. The CDR3 nucleotides read TGCGCCAGCAGCCAGGTCCAGGCAGATCAGCCCCAGCATTTT.

The CDR3 nucleotides are TGTGCCAGCAGCCCCAACGTCCGGACAGGAATAAATCAGCCCCAGCATTTT. This translates into CASSPNVRTGINQPQHF. The chain couples TRBV6-1 to TRBJ1-5, with 7 bases that match TRBD1. There are 17 residues in the CDR3. Unmatched junction bases numbered 15, after V lost 6 bases and J lost 4 bases. The germline CDR1 and CDR2 sequences are MNHNS and SASEGT.

On this clonotype: Being one base from a much bigger clone, this may be a read error. In nucleotides, the CDR3 is TGTGCCAGTAGTATGTCGACACTTCAAGAGACCCAGTACTTC. Protein sequence: CASSMSTLQETQYF. The V and J genes are TRBV19 and TRBJ2-5; the D is unclear. V was clipped by 3 bases and J by 2 bases, with 10 bases between them. The CDR3 consists of 14 residues. The germline V gene encodes CDR1 LNHDA and CDR2 SQIVND (reference sequence).

The chain carries TRBV12-3 or TRBV12-4 and TRBJ2-7, with 8 bases fitting TRBD2. CDR3 length: 15 amino acids. J lost 5 bases, V lost 6 bases, and 12 bases had no gene match. The CDR3 DNA sequence: TGTGCCAGCAGCGGGAGGGCCCCGTCGGTTGACGAGCAGTACTTC. This encodes CASSGRAPSVDEQYF.

The chain combines TRBV29-1 with TRBJ2-2; D tentatively reads TRBD1 or TRBD2 (6 bases each). The CDR3 is made up of 12 amino acids. Germline lookup yields CDR1 SQVTM and CDR2 ANQGSEA. Trimming removed 8 bases at V and 5 bases at J, with 12 bases between. CDR3 in amino acids: CSTGRTTGELFF. As DNA, the CDR3 is TGCAGCACAGGGAGGACGACCGGGGAGCTGTTTTTT.

This clonotype was detected only a few times. The chain combines TRBV25-1 with TRBJ2-1; possible D gene TRBD2, 6 bases. CDR1 is MGHDK and CDR2 is SYGVNS in the germline V gene. V was shortened by 11 bases and J by 5 bases, with 25 bases between the two germline ends. There are 16 residues in the CDR3. CDR3 sequence reads: CAGSKSGDGRNNEQFF. CDR3 bases: TGTGCCGGCTCGAAATCGGGAGATGGGAGAAACAATGAGCAGTTCTTC.

The CDR3 coding sequence is TGTGCCAGCAGCCAAGAAAAGTTACGGGTCACTGAAGCTTTCTTT. Protein sequence: CASSQEKLRVTEAFF. The chain recombines TRBV3-1 with TRBJ1-1; D is uncertain. Germline V CDR1 and CDR2: LGHDT, YNNKEL (reference sequence). This CDR3 contains 15 residues. Trimming pared 0 bases from V and 4 bases from J, leaving 12 bases between.

The table lists this clonotype with many counts. The chain carries TRBV20-1 and TRBJ1-5; no clear D gene. Germline assignment: CDR1 DFQATT and CDR2 SNEGSKA (reference sequence). V was clipped by 5 bases and J by 3 bases, with 11 bases between them. The CDR3 runs to 13 residues. The CDR3 DNA is TGCAGTGCTCTTGGCCCGAACAATCAGCCCCAGCATTTT. Its protein is CSALGPNNQPQHF.

This clonotype appeared many times. The chain uses TRBV24-1 and TRBJ2-3; D unresolved. The CDR3 runs to 15 residues. V lost 10 bases and J 2 bases, leaving 18 bases between the germline ends. CDR1 KGHDR and CDR2 SFDVKD come from the germline V gene. The CDR3 DNA sequence: TGTGCCACATCCCCTGGTAAAAAACTCACAGATACGCAGTATTTT. Its protein is CATSPGKKLTDTQYF.

V and J are TRBV11-2 and TRBJ2-3; possibly TRBD1 for D (5 bases). This CDR3 has 16 amino acids. Germline V gives CDR1 SGHAT, CDR2 FQNNGV. Trimming stripped 0 bases from V and 1 base from J, with 11 bases between. DNA of the CDR3: TGTGCCAGCAGCTTAGAGGCAGGGTGGGGCACAGATACGCAGTATTTT. Amino acids: CASSLEAGWGTDTQYF.

The chain has TRBV9 and TRBJ2-1; D is perhaps TRBD2 (6 bases). The germline CDR1 and CDR2 sequences are SGDLS and YYNGEE. Trimming shortened V by 3 bases and J by 4 bases, and 17 bases separated the two germline ends. The length of the CDR3 is 16 residues. The CDR3 DNA is TGTGCCAGCAGCGCCCCGACTAGTGGGTCTTACAATGAGCAGTTCTTC. It codes for CASSAPTSGSYNEQFF.

This clonotype was counted a few times. The V gene is TRBV20-1, the J gene TRBJ2-1; TRBD2 aligns across 11 bases. The CDR3 has 17 amino acids. The V gene's germline CDR1 is DFQATT and CDR2 SNEGSKA (reference sequence). V lost 0 bases and J lost 5; bases outside the gene matches: 9. CDR3 DNA: TGCAGTGCTAGAGATCCAGGTAGCGGGAGGGCCAACAATGAGCAGTTCTTC. It is translated as CSARDPGSGRANNEQFF.

V is TRBV20-1 and J is TRBJ2-1, with TRBD1 matching 10 bases. V dropped 6 bases and J dropped 7; count of bases not matched to a gene: 12. CDR1 and CDR2 from the germline V gene are DFQATT and SNEGSKA (reference sequence). The CDR3 length is 15 residues. CDR3 region: CSASGRTGGWNEQFF. In DNA form, the CDR3 reads TGCAGTGCATCGGGAAGGACAGGGGGTTGGAATGAGCAGTTCTTC.

This clonotype was observed a single time. The chain couples TRBV10-3 to TRBJ1-1; weak D call: TRBD1 (6 bases). Between the trimmed V and J ends, which lost 3 bases and 5 bases, there was a span of 7 bases. The CDR3 has 12 amino acids. The germline V gene encodes CDR1 ENHRY and CDR2 SYGVKD. DNA for the CDR3: TGTGCCATCAGTGATACAGGGACTGAAGCTTTCTTT. Translating gives CAISDTGTEAFF.

This clonotype has ten or more counts. V usage is TRBV20-1 and J usage is TRBJ2-7, with 8 bases identical to TRBD2. Losses at the gene ends were 0 bases for V and 4 bases for J; bases not matched to a gene: 8. Germline lookup yields CDR1 DFQATT and CDR2 SNEGSKA (reference sequence). The CDR3 runs to 15 residues. CDR3 region: CSARDLGAGAYEQYF. The CDR3 DNA is TGCAGTGCTAGAGATTTGGGAGCGGGAGCTTACGAGCAGTACTTC.

In this sample, this clonotype turned up once. A much larger clone lies one base from this, so it may be a read error. The rearrangement uses TRBV19 and TRBJ1-5; D possibly corresponds to TRBD1 (5 bases). V gave up 7 bases and J gave up 8 bases, with 15 bases separating them. Looked up from germline, CDR1 is LNHDA and CDR2 is SQIVND (reference sequence). The CDR3 contains 13 residues. The CDR3 region is CASILRGSEPQHF. CDR3 DNA: TGTGCCAGTATACTAAGGGGCTCGGAGCCCCAGCATTTT.

This sequence joins TRBV30 and TRBJ1-5; no reliable D call. Germline V gene data show CDR1 as GTSNPN and CDR2 as SVGIG (reference sequence). CDR3 length: 15 residues. V lost 1 base, J lost 2 bases, and 12 bases lay in between. CDR3 nucleotides: TGTGCCTGGAGTGGCGGAACGAGTGGCAATCAGCCCCAGCATTTT. Translated: CAWSGGTSGNQPQHF. The full variable domain, its missing parts supplied by reference TRBV30 and TRBJ1-5, is SQTIHQWPATLVQPVGSPLSLECTVEGTSNPNLYWYRQAAGRGLQLLFYSVGIGQISSEVPQNLSASRPQDRQFILSSKKLLLSDSGFYLCAWSGGTSGNQPQHFGDGTRLSIL.

The chain carries TRBV15 and TRBJ2-7; 8 bases match TRBD2. J gave up 2 bases and V 2 bases, and 11 bases lay outside the gene matches. This CDR3 is 17 amino acids long. Germline assignment: CDR1 LNHNV and CDR2 YYDKDF (reference sequence). The CDR3 reads CATSRSPFGGGTYEQYF. CDR3 in DNA: TGTGCCACCAGCAGATCCCCCTTCGGCGGGGGGACCTACGAGCAGTACTTC.

The sample holds a few counts of this clonotype. As DNA, the CDR3 is TGTGCCAGCAGTCGGAATTACAATGAGCAGTTCTTC. Translated: CASSRNYNEQFF. This chain joins TRBV4-2 and TRBJ2-1; D call uncertain. The V and J ends lost 6 bases and 4 bases respectively, with 7 bases between them. The CDR3 sequence is 12 residues long. Germline V gene lookup returns CDR1 LGHNA and CDR2 YNFKEQ.

Regarding this clonotype: Mismatch with germline at one junction end may stem from a read error. The chain recombines TRBV10-3 with TRBJ1-5, with D possibly being TRBD1 (5 bases). The CDR3 extends over 15 amino acids. Germline CDR1 is ENHRY and CDR2 is SYGVKD. CDR3 amino acids: CASSYSSGVGQPQHF. The CDR3 DNA reads as TGTGCCAGCAGTTACTCGTCGGGGGTGGGTCAGCCCCAGCATTTT.

Turning to this clonotype: It may be a read error: a sequence one base away is much more abundant. This chain joins TRBV24-1 and TRBJ1-3; TRBD1 agrees at 9 bases. This CDR3 contains 15 residues. Germline V gene sequence: CDR1 KGHDR, CDR2 SFDVKD. The ends lost 7 bases at V and 3 bases at J; junction bases unmatched: 6. CDR3 loop: CATRGTGLVGNTIYF. DNA of the CDR3: TGTGCCACCAGAGGGACAGGGTTAGTTGGAAACACCATATATTTT.

The V gene is TRBV7-3, the J gene TRBJ2-1; no clear D gene. CDR1 SGHTA and CDR2 FQGTGA come from the germline V gene. Trimming took off 10 bases at V and 5 bases at J, with 9 bases between the two ends. The CDR3 has 11 amino acids. CDR3 amino acids: CATRSNNEQFF. The DNA for the CDR3 is TGTGCCACCCGGTCCAACAATGAGCAGTTCTTC.

CDR3 DNA: TGTGCCAGCAGCCAAAGAGACAGGGGCGTGCAGTACTTC. The encoded protein is CASSQRDRGVQYF. The chain is built from TRBV3-1 and TRBJ2-7; 8 positions match TRBD1. Germline V CDR1 and CDR2: LGHDT, YNNKEL (reference sequence). This CDR3 spans 13 amino acids. After removal of 2 bases from V and 9 bases from J, the junction contained 6 bases not matched to a gene.

The chain recombines TRBV5-1 with TRBJ2-1; D call uncertain. The ends were cut back, 0 bases at V and 3 bases at J, with 7 bases in the middle. CDR1 is SGHRS, CDR2 YFSETQ, per germline. The length of the CDR3 is 14 residues. For the CDR3, the DNA is TGCGCCAGCAGCTTGGACGGAAACTACAATGAGCAGTTCTTC. This gives the protein CASSLDGNYNEQFF.

The CDR3 sequence: CASSQGPAGDYNEQFF. CDR3 nucleotides: TGCGCCAGCAGCCAGGGTCCAGCGGGAGACTACAATGAGCAGTTCTTC. The V gene is TRBV4-3, the J gene TRBJ2-1; TRBD2 matches at 8 bases. The CDR3 contains 16 residues. The germline gives CDR1 LGHNA, CDR2 YSLEER. V shed 3 bases and J 3 bases; nucleotides not matched to a gene: 7.

Of note for this clonotype: A much larger clonotype is one base distant, so this may be a read error. The chain carries TRBV19 and TRBJ2-7; D not resolved. Germline lookup yields CDR1 LNHDA and CDR2 SQIVND (reference sequence). CDR3 length: 13 amino acids. V was clipped by 3 bases and J by 7 bases, with 13 bases between them. This CDR3 is CASSIVGYNEQYF. The DNA of the CDR3 is TGTGCCAGTAGTATCGTTGGGTACAATGAGCAGTACTTC.